Listed below are T cell receptor beta chains from one sample, sequenced in a study of blood T cell repertoires in COVID-19. TCRdb's copy holds only in-frame clones and misses some; the assay was immunoSEQ multiplex PCR. The sample records tens of thousands of clones, roughly 90% being singletons. The sample consisted of peripheral blood. These TCRs come from a man aged 45-60 years with COVID-19, enrolled during active disease. Each CDR3 is given with its conserved first and last residue. A D gene is named only where the DNA matches it firmly. Rows may omit the clone size; those that give it use once, few, many or a size class.

d_call clone_size j_call v_call cdr3_nt cdr3_aa
TRBD1 . TRBJ1-6 TRBV7-8 TGTGCCAGCAGCTCGGACAGGTCCTCGAGCTCCTATAATTCACCCCTCCACTTT CASSSDRSSSSYNSPLHF
. . TRBJ1-2 TRBV7-8 TGTGCCAGCAGCCCAGGGGTCCCCTATGGCTACACCTTC CASSPGVPYGYTF
. once TRBJ1-6 TRBV4-2 TGTGCCAGCAGCCAAACGAGGGATTCACCCCTCCACTTT CASSQTRDSPLHF
TRBD1 . TRBJ1-2 TRBV12-3/TRBV12-4 TGTGCCACCGGGACAGGGGGACTTGGCTACACCTTC CATGTGGLGYTF
. . TRBJ1-5 TRBV2 TGTGCCAGCAGTGAAAGGGGGGGCTGGCAGCCCCAGCATTTT CASSERGGWQPQHF
TRBD2 . TRBJ2-1 TRBV5-4 TGTGCCAGCAGCCAGGGACTAGCGGGGGGGCCTGAGCAGTTCTTC CASSQGLAGGPEQFF
TRBD2 . TRBJ2-3 TRBV3-1/TRBV3-2 TGTGCCAGCAGCCAAGTTCCTAGCGGGGGGGCCGGTACGCAGTATTTT CASSQVPSGGAGTQYF
. . TRBJ2-7 TRBV3-1/TRBV3-2 TGTGCCAGCAGTCAAGTCAGGACTAACTCCTACGAGCAGTACTTC CASSQVRTNSYEQYF
. once TRBJ2-3 TRBV7-2 TGTGCCAGCAGCTTCTTAGTGACAGATACGCAGTATTTT CASSFLVTDTQYF
. . TRBJ2-5 TRBV19 TGTGCCAGTAGTATACCGACTGTGCAAGAGACCCAGTACTTC CASSIPTVQETQYF
. once TRBJ2-7 TRBV27 TGTGCCAGCAGGTTACAGACCTACGAGCAGTACTTC CASRLQTYEQYF
. . TRBJ2-7 TRBV18 TGTGCCAGCTCACCTACCCTGCCGGGAGAGCAGTACTTC CASSPTLPGEQYF
TRBD1 . TRBJ1-1 TRBV5-6 TGTGCCAGCAGCTTGAAAGGACAGGGGATGAACACTGAAGCTTTCTTT CASSLKGQGMNTEAFF
. . TRBJ2-1 TRBV18 TGTGCCAGCTCACCTGATCTAAATGAGCAGTTCTTC CASSPDLNEQFF
TRBD1 once TRBJ1-5 TRBV29-1 TGCAGCGTCGGTGACAGGGGAAGCAATCAGCCCCAGCATTTT CSVGDRGSNQPQHF
. . TRBJ2-1 TRBV28 TGTGCCAGCGAATCCCTCCTTATTCGAGACTCCTACAATGAGCAGTTCTTC CASESLLIRDSYNEQFF
TRBD1 . TRBJ2-2 TRBV5-1 TGCGCCAGCAGCCGACAGGGAACGAACACCGGGGAGCTGTTTTTT CASSRQGTNTGELFF
. . TRBJ2-2 TRBV9 TGTGCCAGCAGCCCCGGTCCCACCGGGGAGCTGTTTTTT CASSPGPTGELFF
. . TRBJ1-3 TRBV13 TGTGCCAGCAGCTTTGCGGATTACTCTGGAAACACCATATATTTT CASSFADYSGNTIYF
. few TRBJ2-7 TRBV28 TGTGCCAGCAGTTCCGAGGGGGTCGAGCAGTACTTC CASSSEGVEQYF
TRBD1 . TRBJ1-1 TRBV5-4 TGTGCCAGCAGCTTGGGACAGGGGGCATTGAACACTGAAGCTTTCTTT CASSLGQGALNTEAFF
. few TRBJ1-4 TRBV5-1 TGCGCCAGCAGCTTGGGGCAGGGAAGCGAAAAACTGTTTTTT CASSLGQGSEKLFF
. . TRBJ2-1 TRBV5-1 TGCGCCAGCACCCCTGGGAAAGGGGTATCTTGGGATGAGCAGTTCTTC CASTPGKGVSWDEQFF